This TCR beta chain was captured by sequencing in a study of human T cells and chemical hapten exposure. About the research overall: A patient group, mainly female, showed alopecia areata, totalis or universalis.

One entry per CDR3 protein, called by TCRdb with MiXCR from the RACE reads. The profile shows 150,000 to 200,000 distinct CDR3 sequences, roughly 30% of them singletons. This clonotype was picked up a small number of times. Its specificity is not known. Time point: pre-sensitization, week 0. Described treatment: therapeutic diphenylcyclopropenone sensitization with weekly scalp DPC. Study-wide results and caveats: Correlating positively with patch test score were the PT1 expanded TCR counts. Among expanded TCRs, significantly more large CDR3 similarity clusters formed than among controls.

The CDR3 sequence is 16 residues long. Trimming at V came to 3 bases and at J to 4 bases, leaving 11 bases not matched to a gene. Germline V gene lookup returns CDR1 MDHEN and CDR2 SYDVKM. The V gene is TRBV28, the J gene TRBJ1-2, with 7 bases fitting TRBD1. This material consisted of whole blood, taken in connection with sensitization to the hapten diphenylcyclopropenone (DPC). This clonotype was sampled from a woman aged 25 to 39 with alopecia areata. Some clones in this sample may be carry-over from other donors' samples. The CDR3 is CASSLGPGGTSYGYTF. In DNA, the CDR3 is TGTGCCAGCAGTTTGGGTCCAGGGGGGACAAGCTATGGCTACACCTTC.